The clone carrying this TCR beta chain was seen just once. The antigen remains unidentified. It was about 9.4 milliliters of peripheral blood that were drawn from each donor. Isolated per sample were at least 7 million PBMCs. This sample is drawn from a study of blood T cells in healthy people across ages. A J-beta primer mix and a sample-barcoded 5' primer were used in a second PCR of roughly 6 to 12 cycles. In TCRdb, the 5' RACE reads were re-called with MiXCR into one record per CDR3 protein. The sample shows more than 1,400,000 distinct CDR3 sequences, approximately 42% of them seen only once. Whole-study findings and limits: Diversity estimated from one million T cells was considered an underestimate. With age, beta diversity per million T cells declined roughly linearly, significantly by 30 to 40.

The CDR3 extends over 18 amino acids. Germline loops: CDR1 SGDLS, CDR2 YYNGEE. Trimming cost V 5 bases and J 0 bases; bases outside gene matches: 13. The clonotype comes from a woman younger than 35 in good health. What was sequenced was blood. J is TRBJ1-2 and V is TRBV9; 10 nucleotides line up with TRBD1. Written as DNA, the CDR3 is TGTGCCAGCAGTAGAACCGGGACAGGGGCCCAGACTAACTATGGCTACACCTTC. Translating gives CASSRTGTGAQTNYGYTF.